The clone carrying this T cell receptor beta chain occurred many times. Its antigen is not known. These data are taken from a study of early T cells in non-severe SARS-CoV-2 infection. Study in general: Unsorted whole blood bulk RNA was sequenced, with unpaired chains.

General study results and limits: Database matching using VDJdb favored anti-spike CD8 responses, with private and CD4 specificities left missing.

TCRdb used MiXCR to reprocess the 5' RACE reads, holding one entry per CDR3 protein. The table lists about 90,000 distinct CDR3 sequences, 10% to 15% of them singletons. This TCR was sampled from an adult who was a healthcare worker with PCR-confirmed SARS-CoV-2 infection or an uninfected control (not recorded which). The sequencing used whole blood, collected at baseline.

The CDR3 DNA follows: TGTGCCAGCAGCCGGACAGGGGGATACAATGAGCAGTTCTTC. It codes for CASSRTGGYNEQFF. The chain recombines TRBV14 with TRBJ2-1; TRBD1 aligns across 10 bases. Germline loops: CDR1 SGHDN, CDR2 FVKESK. Losses at the gene ends were 4 bases for V and 4 bases for J; bases not matched to a gene: 1. The CDR3 spans 14 residues.